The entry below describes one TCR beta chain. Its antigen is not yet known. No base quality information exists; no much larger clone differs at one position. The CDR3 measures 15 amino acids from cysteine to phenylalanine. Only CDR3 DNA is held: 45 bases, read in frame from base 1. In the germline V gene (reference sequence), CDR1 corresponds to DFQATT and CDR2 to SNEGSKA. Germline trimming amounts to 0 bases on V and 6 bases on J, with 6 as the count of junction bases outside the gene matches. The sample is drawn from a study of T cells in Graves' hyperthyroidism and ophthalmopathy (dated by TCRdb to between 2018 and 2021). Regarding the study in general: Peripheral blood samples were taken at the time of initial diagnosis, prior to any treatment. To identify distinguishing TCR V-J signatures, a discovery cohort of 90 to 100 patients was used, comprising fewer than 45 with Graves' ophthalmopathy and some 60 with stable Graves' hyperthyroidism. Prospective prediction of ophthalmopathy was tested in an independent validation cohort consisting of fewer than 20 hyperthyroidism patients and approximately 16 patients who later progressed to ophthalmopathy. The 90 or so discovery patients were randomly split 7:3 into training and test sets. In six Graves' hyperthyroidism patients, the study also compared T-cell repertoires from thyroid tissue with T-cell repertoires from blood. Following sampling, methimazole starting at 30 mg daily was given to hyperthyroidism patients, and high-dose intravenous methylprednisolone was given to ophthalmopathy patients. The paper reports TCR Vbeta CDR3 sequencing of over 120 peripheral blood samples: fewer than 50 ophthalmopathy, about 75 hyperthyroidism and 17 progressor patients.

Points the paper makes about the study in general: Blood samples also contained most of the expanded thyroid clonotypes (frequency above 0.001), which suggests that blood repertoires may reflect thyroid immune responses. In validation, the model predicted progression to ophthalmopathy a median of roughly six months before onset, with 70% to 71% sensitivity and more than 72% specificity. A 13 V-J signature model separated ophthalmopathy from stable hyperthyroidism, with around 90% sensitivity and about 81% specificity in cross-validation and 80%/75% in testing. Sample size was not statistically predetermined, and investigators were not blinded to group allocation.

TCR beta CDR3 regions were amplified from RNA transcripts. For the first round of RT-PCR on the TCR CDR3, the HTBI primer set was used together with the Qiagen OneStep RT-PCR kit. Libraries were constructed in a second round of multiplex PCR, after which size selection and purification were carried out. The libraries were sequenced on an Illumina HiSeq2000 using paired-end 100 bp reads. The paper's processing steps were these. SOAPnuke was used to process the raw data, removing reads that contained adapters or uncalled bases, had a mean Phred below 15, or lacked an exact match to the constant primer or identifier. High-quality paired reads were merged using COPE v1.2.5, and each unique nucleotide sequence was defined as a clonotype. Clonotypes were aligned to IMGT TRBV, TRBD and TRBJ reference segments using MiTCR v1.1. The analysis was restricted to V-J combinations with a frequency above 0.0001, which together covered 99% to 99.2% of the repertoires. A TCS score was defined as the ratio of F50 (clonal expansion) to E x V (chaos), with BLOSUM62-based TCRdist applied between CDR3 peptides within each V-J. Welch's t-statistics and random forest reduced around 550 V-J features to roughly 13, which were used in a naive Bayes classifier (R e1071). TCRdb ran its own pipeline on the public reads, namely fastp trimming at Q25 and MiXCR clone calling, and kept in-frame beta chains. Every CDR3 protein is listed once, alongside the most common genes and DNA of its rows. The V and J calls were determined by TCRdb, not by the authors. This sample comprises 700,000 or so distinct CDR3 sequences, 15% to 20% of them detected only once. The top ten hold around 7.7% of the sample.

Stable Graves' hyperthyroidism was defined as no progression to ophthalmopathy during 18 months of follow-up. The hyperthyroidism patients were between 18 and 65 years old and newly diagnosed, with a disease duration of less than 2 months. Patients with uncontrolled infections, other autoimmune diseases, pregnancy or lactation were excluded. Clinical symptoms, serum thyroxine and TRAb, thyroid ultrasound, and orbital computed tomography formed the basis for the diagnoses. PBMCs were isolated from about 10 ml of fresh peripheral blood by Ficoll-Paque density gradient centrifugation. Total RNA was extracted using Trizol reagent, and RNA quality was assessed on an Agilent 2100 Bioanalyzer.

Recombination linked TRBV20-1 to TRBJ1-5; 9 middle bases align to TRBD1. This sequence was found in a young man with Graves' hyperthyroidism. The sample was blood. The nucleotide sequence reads TGCAGTGCTAGAGATCAAGGGACAGGGATTCAGCCCCAGCATTTT. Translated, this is CSARDQGTGIQPQHF.